This passage covers 9 T cell receptor beta chains from one sample sequenced in a study of blood T cells in healthy people across ages. A second about 6 to 12 cycle PCR used barcoded and J-beta primers. TCRdb redid the calling of the 5' RACE reads with MiXCR, one entry per CDR3 protein. The data contain 2 million or so distinct CDR3 sequences, less than 50% of them seen just once; the ten biggest clones take up about 2.1%. Material: blood. These receptors came from a woman in her thirties or forties in good health.

This chain joins TRBV14 and TRBJ2-5, with 7 bases matching TRBD1. Germline V CDR1 and CDR2: SGHDN, FVKESK. After removal of 4 bases from V and 5 bases from J, the junction contained 13 bases not matched to a gene. This CDR3 spans 16 amino acids. CDR3 protein: CASSLDVWTGSETQYF. CDR3 bases: TGTGCCAGCAGCCTAGACGTCTGGACAGGTAGTGAGACCCAGTACTTC.

This clonotype was detected once. The gene calls are TRBV10-2 and TRBJ2-5; TRBD1 aligns across 7 bases. The ends lost 6 bases at V and 3 bases at J; junction bases unmatched: 10. The CDR3 length is 15 residues. Germline CDR1 WSHSY, CDR2 SAAADI. DNA for the CDR3: TGCGCCAGCAGAGACTCCGGGACAGCAAAAGAGACCCAGTACTTC. Its translation: CASRDSGTAKETQYF.

V gene TRBV6-1 combines with J gene TRBJ1-2, with TRBD1 as a possible D gene (6 bases). The length of the CDR3 is 13 residues. The V gene lost 7 bases and the J gene lost 3 bases, with 12 bases spanning the gap. Germline V lookup: CDR1 MNHNS, CDR2 SASEGT. CDR3 coding DNA: TGTGCCAGCAAAGACGGGACATACTATGGCTACACCTTC. It specifies CASKDGTYYGYTF.

This rearrangement joins TRBV5-1 to TRBJ2-1; 10 nucleotides agree with TRBD2. V shed 7 bases and J 9 bases; nucleotides not matched to a gene: 13. This CDR3 region has 15 residues. Germline CDR1 reads SGHRS; CDR2 reads YFSETQ. In DNA form, the CDR3 reads TGCGCCAGCGCCGCGGCGGGACTAGCGAAGGGTGAGCAGTTCTTC. Translation: CASAAAGLAKGEQFF.

The chain uses TRBV2 and TRBJ2-4; maybe TRBD1 (6 bases). Germline CDR1 is SNHLY and CDR2 is FYNNEI. V was trimmed by 6 bases and J by 8 bases, leaving 14 bases between them. CDR3 length: 13 amino acids. CDR3 in amino acids: CASRADRLYIQYF. DNA for the CDR3: TGTGCCAGCAGGGCAGACAGGTTGTACATTCAGTACTTC.

The CDR3 spells CASSYDRGEYNEQFF. CDR3 bases: TGTGCCAGCAGTTACGACAGGGGAGAATACAATGAGCAGTTCTTC. The chain employs TRBV6-5 and TRBJ2-1; 8 bases line up with TRBD1. Trimming removed 2 bases from V and 4 bases from J; junction bases left unmatched: 4. Germline V gives CDR1 MNHEY, CDR2 SVGAGI. This CDR3 region has 15 residues.

Only one count was recorded for this clonotype. This rearrangement joins TRBV24-1 to TRBJ2-3; 9 bases line up with TRBD2. The CDR3 loop spans 18 amino acids. Germline CDR1 KGHDR, CDR2 SFDVKD. V was clipped by 3 bases and J by 3 bases; unmatched bases: 12. This chain's CDR3 is CATSDLTPSGGTTDTQYF. The CDR3 DNA reads as TGTGCCACCAGTGATCTCACACCGAGCGGGGGGACGACAGATACGCAGTATTTT.

This chain joins TRBV29-1 and TRBJ2-5, with D perhaps TRBD1 or TRBD2 (5 bases each). With 4 bases removed from V and 0 bases from J, the gap between germline ends came to 12 bases. Germline CDR1 and CDR2: SQVTM and ANQGSEA. The length of the CDR3 is 14 residues. CDR3 nucleotide sequence: TGCAGCGTTGTGGGTCGGGGCGACCAAGAGACCCAGTACTTC. Its protein product is CSVVGRGDQETQYF.

With respect to this clonotype: A much larger clone is a single base away; this may be a read error. V and J are TRBV5-1 and TRBJ2-5; TRBD2 aligns across 7 bases. Germline loops: CDR1 SGHRS, CDR2 YFSETQ. The J segment lost 11 bases and the V segment lost 2 bases, leaving 15 bases of the junction unmatched. The CDR3 contains 15 residues. CDR3 bases: TGCGCCAGCAGCTTCGGCGGGGGAACTTACAATGAGCAGTACTTC. It is translated as CASSFGGGTYNEQYF.